Presented here are 32 T cell receptor beta chains from one specimen sequenced in a study of early T cells in non-severe SARS-CoV-2 infection. TCRdb independently ran MiXCR on the 5' RACE reads; one entry per CDR3 protein. The profile shows more than 20,000 distinct CDR3 sequences, 5.3% of them singletons. Sample: whole blood. The receptors derive from an adult who was a healthcare worker with PCR-confirmed SARS-CoV-2 infection or an uninfected control (not recorded which).

This clonotype was seen ten or more times. V and J are TRBV5-5 and TRBJ1-2; a possible D gene is TRBD1 (5 bases). CDR1 SGHKS and CDR2 YYEKEE come from the germline V gene (reference sequence). V was shortened by 1 base and J by 8 bases, with 15 bases between the two germline ends. This CDR3 contains 14 residues. CDR3 amino acids: CASSLHGGLEGYTF. CDR3 in DNA: TGTGCCAGCAGCTTGCATGGGGGATTGGAAGGCTACACCTTC.

Many counts were recorded for this clonotype. This chain connects TRBV6-2 or TRBV6-3 to TRBJ1-5; D might be TRBD1 (6 bases). The CDR3 runs 16 residues. Trimming removed 2 bases from V and 4 bases from J, with 15 bases in between. Germline CDR1 MNHEY, CDR2 SVGEGT. The CDR3 sequence: CASSYPPGHTNQPQHF. CDR3 nucleotide sequence: TGTGCCAGCAGTTACCCGCCGGGACACACTAATCAGCCCCAGCATTTT.

This clonotype was seen at least ten times. The chain couples TRBV5-6 to TRBJ2-1; D unclear. This CDR3 has 14 residues. Germline loops: CDR1 SGHDT, CDR2 YYEEEE. With 0 bases removed from V and 4 bases from J, the gap between germline ends came to 8 bases. The CDR3: CASSLVLTYNEQFF. CDR3 DNA: TGTGCCAGCAGCTTGGTGTTAACATACAATGAGCAGTTCTTC.

This clonotype is deemed medium-sized (0.01 to 0.1%). V gene TRBV27 combines with J gene TRBJ1-6, with TRBD1 matching 7 bases. CDR1 is MNHEY, CDR2 SMNVEV, per germline (reference sequence). The trim removed 3 bases at V and 13 bases at J, leaving 9 bases unmatched. This CDR3 spans 14 amino acids. The CDR3 loop is CASSFRQGSTPLHF. DNA of the CDR3: TGTGCCAGCAGTTTTCGACAGGGTTCAACCCCCCTCCACTTT.

The rearrangement uses TRBV2 and TRBJ1-2; D not certain. CDR3 length: 11 amino acids. The germline V gene encodes CDR1 SNHLY and CDR2 FYNNEI. V lost 8 bases and J lost 5, with 9 bases in between. CDR3 sequence: CASVLEYGYTF. CDR3 nucleotide sequence: TGTGCCAGCGTGTTGGAGTATGGCTACACCTTC.

This clonotype was observed at least ten times. This sequence joins TRBV5-6 and TRBJ2-1; D unclear. Germline V gives CDR1 SGHDT, CDR2 YYEEEE. Between the trimmed V and J ends, which lost 4 bases and 3 bases, there was a span of 20 bases. The CDR3 consists of 17 residues. CDR3 sequence (DNA): TGTGCCAGCAGCCCTGACGTGGTGGGCGGAAGCTACAATGAGCAGTTCTTC. Protein sequence: CASSPDVVGGSYNEQFF.

This clonotype came up many times. The chain links TRBV7-2 to TRBJ2-7, with 7 bases identical to TRBD2. V lost 5 bases, J lost 3 bases, and 10 bases stayed unmatched. The CDR3 is made up of 15 amino acids. CDR1 SGHTA and CDR2 FQGNSA come from the germline V gene. CDR3 coding DNA: TGTGCCAGCAGCCAAGAGGGCGCGGGAGTCTACGAGCAGTACTTC. The encoded protein is CASSQEGAGVYEQYF.

The table lists this clonotype with many counts. The gene calls are TRBV6-1 and TRBJ2-6; D uncertain. V was cut by 7 bases and J by 0 bases, with 7 bases left in between. Germline CDR1 MNHNS, CDR2 SASEGT. The CDR3 length is 14 residues. This CDR3 is CASTPYSGANVLTF. In DNA form, the CDR3 reads TGTGCCAGCACACCGTACTCTGGGGCCAACGTCCTGACTTTC.

This clonotype was found many times. The V call is TRBV11-2, the J call TRBJ2-1, with TRBD1 matching 10 bases. Germline lookup yields CDR1 SGHAT and CDR2 FQNNGV. V trimming: 8 bases; J trimming: 4 bases; junction bases outside the gene matches: 8. The CDR3 spans 15 residues. In DNA, the CDR3 is TGTGCCAGCGGTAGGGACAGGGGCGATTACAATGAGCAGTTCTTC. Encoded protein: CASGRDRGDYNEQFF.

This clonotype was recorded at least ten times. V and J are TRBV19 and TRBJ2-2; TRBD2 aligns across 11 bases. The CDR3 sequence is 16 residues long. V gave up 5 bases and J gave up 4 bases; unmatched junction bases: 6. Germline V gene sequence: CDR1 LNHDA, CDR2 SQIVND (reference sequence). CDR3 loop: CASSPPSGRSTGELFF. The CDR3 region has the DNA TGTGCCAGTAGTCCCCCTAGCGGGAGGAGCACCGGGGAGCTGTTTTTT.

The table lists this clonotype with many counts. The chain recombines TRBV18 with TRBJ1-4; no reliable D call. CDR3 length: 14 residues. Germline lookup yields CDR1 KGHSH and CDR2 LQKENI. V gave up 6 bases and J gave up 5 bases, with 13 bases separating them. The DNA for the CDR3 is TGTGCCAGCTCCCTCAGTGGGGAGAATGAAAAACTGTTTTTT. Amino acid sequence: CASSLSGENEKLFF.

Many counts were recorded for this clonotype. CDR3 sequence (DNA): TGTGCCAGCAGCTTATTGGGTCCCAATCAGCCCCAGCATTTT. Translation: CASSLLGPNQPQHF. The genes are TRBV7-2 and TRBJ1-5; D is undetermined. V was pared by 2 bases and J by 3 bases, with 8 bases between. CDR1 is SGHTA and CDR2 is FQGNSA in the germline V gene. This CDR3 is built from 14 residues.

This clonotype was observed many times. The V and J genes are TRBV18 and TRBJ2-2, with D maybe TRBD1 (6 bases). Germline CDR1 reads KGHSH; CDR2 reads LQKENI. Trimming stripped 1 base from V and 6 bases from J, with 6 bases between. This CDR3 contains 13 residues. CDR3 sequence reads: CASSPQGAGELFF. In nucleotides, the CDR3 is TGTGCCAGCTCACCACAGGGGGCCGGGGAGCTGTTTTTT.

In this sample, this clonotype turned up many times. The J gene is TRBJ2-2, the V gene TRBV4-3; TRBD1 might be the D (6 bases). The length of the CDR3 is 14 residues. From germline, CDR1 is LGHNA and CDR2 YSLEER. Trimming removed 5 bases at V and 2 bases at J, with 9 bases between. CDR3 DNA: TGCGCCAGCAGCGAGGACAGAAACACCGGGGAGCTGTTTTTT. This codes for CASSEDRNTGELFF.

Ten or more counts support this clonotype. This sequence joins TRBV7-9 and TRBJ2-5; D is unresolved. The CDR3 is 13 amino acids. Germline V lookup: CDR1 SEHNR, CDR2 FQNEAQ (reference sequence). The ends were cut back, 1 base at V and 1 base at J, with 4 bases in the middle. The CDR3 region has the DNA TGTGCCAGCAGCTTAGACACCCAAGAGACCCAGTACTTC. Its translation: CASSLDTQETQYF.

The V call is TRBV10-3, the J call TRBJ1-1; a possible D gene is TRBD1 (5 bases). Trimming took 4 bases from V and 0 from J, leaving 12 bases between them. CDR1 and CDR2 (germline): ENHRY, SYGVKD. This CDR3 region has 15 residues. The CDR3 DNA is TGTGCCATCAGTGCGGGGCAGAGAATGAACACTGAAGCTTTCTTT. Translation gives CAISAGQRMNTEAFF.

V gene TRBV30 combines with J gene TRBJ1-4; possible D gene TRBD1, 6 bases. This CDR3 is built from 14 residues. V was cut by 3 bases and J by 9 bases, with 17 bases left in between. CDR1 and CDR2 (germline): GTSNPN, SVGIG (reference sequence). CDR3: CAWSLQGSSKKLFF. CDR3 nucleotides: TGTGCCTGGAGCTTACAGGGAAGCTCTAAAAAACTGTTTTTT. The variable domain in full, completed from reference TRBV30 and TRBJ1-4, reads SQTIHQWPATLVQPVGSPLSLECTVEGTSNPNLYWYRQAAGRGLQLLFYSVGIGQISSEVPQNLSASRPQDRQFILSSKKLLLSDSGFYLCAWSLQGSSKKLFFGSGTQLSVL.

This clonotype occurred many times. The chain uses TRBV27 and TRBJ2-1; 8 nucleotides match TRBD2. This CDR3 spans 15 amino acids. Germline CDR1 is MNHEY and CDR2 is SMNVEV (reference sequence). With V trimmed by 7 bases and J by 7 bases, 12 bases remained unmatched. CDR3 sequence (DNA): TGTGCCAGCACCGACCGGGGGGGTATAAGTAATGAGCAGTTCTTC. Its translation: CASTDRGGISNEQFF.

This clonotype was recorded at least ten times. J is TRBJ2-5 and V is TRBV7-2; D might be TRBD2 (6 bases). This CDR3 is 17 amino acids long. CDR1 is SGHTA, CDR2 FQGNSA, per germline. V was cut by 5 bases and J by 3 bases, with 22 bases left in between. Here the CDR3 reads CASSTGISGVVKETQYF. Written as DNA, the CDR3 is TGTGCCAGCAGCACGGGGATTAGCGGCGTGGTAAAAGAGACCCAGTACTTC.

This clonotype was seen ten or more times. J is TRBJ2-1 and V is TRBV5-4; no reliable D call. V lost 4 bases to trimming and J lost 6 bases, with 17 bases between them. This CDR3 spans 15 amino acids. Germline CDR1 SGHNT, CDR2 YYREEE (reference sequence). The CDR3: CASSANYNSGNEQFF. CDR3 in DNA: TGTGCCAGCAGCGCGAATTATAATTCGGGCAATGAGCAGTTCTTC. Full variable domain (outside the CDR3, taken from reference TRBV5-4 and TRBJ2-1): ETGVTQSPTHLIKTRGQQVTLRCSSQSGHNTVSWYQQALGQGPQFIFQYYREEENGRGNFPPRFSGLQFPNYSSELNVNALELDDSALYLCASSANYNSGNEQFFGPGTRLTVL.

This clonotype showed up many times. The rearrangement links TRBV4-1 to TRBJ1-1; D is unclear. This CDR3 is built from 14 residues. CDR1 MGHRA and CDR2 YSYEKL come from the germline V gene. The ends were cut back, 1 base at V and 4 bases at J, with 10 bases in the middle. The CDR3 reads CASSQGPRGTEAFF. The CDR3 bases are TGCGCCAGCAGCCAAGGACCCCGAGGCACTGAAGCTTTCTTT.

This clonotype showed up many times. CDR3: CASSLNYRVQGSYEQYF. The DNA of the CDR3 is TGTGCCAGCAGCTTAAATTATCGCGTCCAGGGCTCCTACGAGCAGTACTTC. The chain has TRBV11-2 and TRBJ2-7, with D possibly matching TRBD1 (5 bases). Trimming removed 2 bases at V and 0 bases at J, with 17 bases between. CDR3 size: 17 residues. CDR1 and CDR2 (germline): SGHAT, FQNNGV.

This clonotype was seen many times. The chain links TRBV19 to TRBJ2-1; the D gene is possibly TRBD1 (6 bases). With 5 bases removed from V and 7 bases from J, the gap between germline ends came to 15 bases. This CDR3 is 14 amino acids long. The V gene's germline CDR1 is LNHDA and CDR2 SQIVND (reference sequence). The CDR3, as DNA: TGTGCCAGTAGTTTCTCCGGGACAACGAATGAGCAGTTCTTC. Translation gives CASSFSGTTNEQFF.

This clonotype has more than one count but fewer than ten. This rearrangement joins TRBV6-2 or TRBV6-3 to TRBJ2-7; 8 nucleotides align to TRBD1. CDR3 length: 15 residues. The V gene end was trimmed by 0 bases and the J gene end by 3 bases; junction bases not matched to a gene: 4. Germline V gene sequence: CDR1 MNHEY, CDR2 SVGEGT. CDR3 loop: CASSYSRQGSYEQYV. The DNA of the CDR3 is TGTGCCAGCAGTTACTCGCGACAGGGGAGCTACGAGCAGTACGTC.

This clonotype was picked up a small number of times. The genes are TRBV11-1 and TRBJ2-2; D tentatively fits TRBD1 or TRBD2 (5 bases each). Germline V gene data show CDR1 as SGHAT and CDR2 as FQDESV (reference sequence). The V and J ends lost 6 bases and 5 bases respectively, with 13 bases between them. The CDR3 extends over 14 amino acids. The CDR3 sequence is CASSPLEGTGELFF. DNA of the CDR3: TGTGCCAGCAGTCCTTTAGAGGGGACCGGGGAGCTGTTTTTT.

The CDR3 sequence: CASSWPGHRETQYF. CDR3 DNA: TGTGCCAGCAGTTGGCCGGGACACCGGGAGACCCAGTACTTC. This chain joins TRBV6-2 or TRBV6-3 and TRBJ2-5; weak D call: TRBD1 (6 bases). The CDR3 spans 14 residues. Germline-derived CDR1 and CDR2 are MNHEY and SVGEGT. The V end lost 4 bases, the J end lost 5 bases, and 14 bases lay between the germline ends.

This sequence joins TRBV2 and TRBJ2-5, with 14 positions matching TRBD2. Germline-derived CDR1 and CDR2 are SNHLY and FYNNEI. The CDR3 is 16 amino acids. V lost 5 bases and J lost 5; bases outside the gene matches: 7. CDR3 loop: CASSKQGLAGVETQYF. CDR3 sequence (DNA): TGTGCCAGCAGTAAACAGGGACTAGCGGGAGTCGAGACCCAGTACTTC. Looking up the rest from reference TRBV2 and TRBJ2-5 gives the full variable domain: EPEVTQTPSHQVTQMGQEVILRCVPISNHLYFYWYRQILGQKVEFLVSFYNNEISEKSEIFDDQFSVERPDGSNFTLKIRSTKLEDSAMYFCASSKQGLAGVETQYFGPGTRLLVL.

This clonotype occurred many times. In DNA, the CDR3 is TGTGCCAGCAGCGCGGCCGGACTAGCGGGAACCTACGAGCAGTACTTC. It codes for CASSAAGLAGTYEQYF. This chain joins TRBV5-4 and TRBJ2-7, with TRBD2 matching 12 bases. This CDR3 is 16 amino acids long. Germline CDR1 is SGHNT and CDR2 is YYREEE (reference sequence). V lost 4 bases to trimming and J lost 2 bases; unmatched junction nucleotides: 7.

This clonotype was observed at least ten times. V and J are TRBV3-1 and TRBJ1-5, with no clear D. Germline-derived CDR1 and CDR2 are LGHDT and YNNKEL (reference sequence). Trimming took 1 base from V and 5 from J, leaving 12 bases between them. This CDR3 has 15 residues. CDR3 nucleotide sequence: TGTGCCAGCAGCCAAGTGGCCGGGTCGCATCAGCCCCAGCATTTT. Its translation is CASSQVAGSHQPQHF.

This clonotype was seen repeatedly, ten times or more. The V call is TRBV4-3, the J call TRBJ2-3; TRBD2 might be the D (5 bases). The germline V and J ends were trimmed by 0 bases and 2 bases, with 12 bases remaining between them. CDR3 size: 16 residues. Germline CDR1 LGHNA, CDR2 YSLEER. CDR3 DNA: TGCGCCAGCAGCCAAGATAGGGCGGGCCCCACAGATACGCAGTATTTT. It codes for CASSQDRAGPTDTQYF.

At least ten counts were recorded for this clonotype. Written as DNA, the CDR3 is TGCAGTGCTAGGGGACAGGGAACCGAAGCTTTCTTT. Amino acid sequence: CSARGQGTEAFF. V usage is TRBV20-1 and J usage is TRBJ1-1, with 9 bases aligning to TRBD1. J was trimmed by 8 bases and V by 3 bases; bases with no gene match: 4. Germline V CDR1 and CDR2: DFQATT, SNEGSKA (reference sequence). The CDR3 runs 12 residues.

The sample holds many counts of this clonotype. This chain connects TRBV24-1 to TRBJ2-1; D remains unclear. Trimming removed 4 bases at V and 5 bases at J, with 17 bases between. Germline V gene lookup returns CDR1 KGHDR and CDR2 SFDVKD. The CDR3 extends over 16 amino acids. CDR3 bases: TGTGCCACCAGTGACCCTCACTCCGTCCCCCACAATGAGCAGTTCTTC. It is translated as CATSDPHSVPHNEQFF.